This record looks at one T cell receptor (beta chain) sequence and its context. Assay used: immunoSEQ multiplex PCR; TCRdb lists only in-frame clones, some missing. The sample lists about 160,000 clones; less than 95% were seen once. This sample was included in a study of control samples from healthy donors and cancer patients. CDR1 and CDR2 from the germline V gene are GTSNPN and SVGIG (reference sequence). The CDR3 length is 14 residues. V was pared by 0 bases and J by 4 bases, with 10 bases between. The sequence was collected from a man between 60 and 75 years old with colorectal cancer. The sample was PBMCs. This chain uses TRBV30 with TRBJ1-3; D unresolved. This chain's CDR3 is CAWSVGPLGNTIYF. The DNA of the CDR3 is TGTGCCTGGAGTGTTGGGCCGTTGGGAAACACCATATATTTT.